This T cell receptor (beta chain) was captured in a study of blood T cell repertoires in COVID-19. Clones were read by immunoSEQ multiplex PCR, and TCRdb kept only the in-frame ones, dropping some. This sample has about 270,000 clones, with 85% to 90% found just once. This clone was observed a few times. The CDR3 consists of 18 residues. Sequencing was performed on PBMCs or T cells enriched from blood (not recorded which). V gene TRBV21-1 combines with J gene TRBJ1-5; the table's D call, TRBD1, was not checked against the DNA. TRBV21-1 is listed as a pseudogene. This receptor was taken from a woman aged 25 to 39 with acute COVID-19. For the CDR3, the DNA is TGTGCCAGCAGCAAAGCAGTGGCCGGGACAGGGCGCAATCAGCCCCAGCATTTT. It is translated as CASSKAVAGTGRNQPQHF.